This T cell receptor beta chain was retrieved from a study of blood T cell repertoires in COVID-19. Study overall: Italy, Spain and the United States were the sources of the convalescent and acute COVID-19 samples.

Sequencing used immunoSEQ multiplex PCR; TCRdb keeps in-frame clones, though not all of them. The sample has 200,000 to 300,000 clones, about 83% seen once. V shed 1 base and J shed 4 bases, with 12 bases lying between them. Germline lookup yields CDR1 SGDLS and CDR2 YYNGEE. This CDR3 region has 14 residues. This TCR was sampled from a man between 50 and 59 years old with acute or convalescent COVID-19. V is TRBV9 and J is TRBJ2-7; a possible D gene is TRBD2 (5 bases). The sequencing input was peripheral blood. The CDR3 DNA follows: TGTGCCAGCAGCGTATCAGCGGATATATACGAGCAGTACTTC. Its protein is CASSVSADIYEQYF. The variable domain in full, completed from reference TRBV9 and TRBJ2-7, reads DSGVTQTPKHLITATGQRVTLRCSPRSGDLSVYWYQQSLDQGLQFLIQYYNGEERAKGNILERFSAQQFPDLHSELNLSSLELGDSALYFCASSVSADIYEQYFGPGTRLTVT.